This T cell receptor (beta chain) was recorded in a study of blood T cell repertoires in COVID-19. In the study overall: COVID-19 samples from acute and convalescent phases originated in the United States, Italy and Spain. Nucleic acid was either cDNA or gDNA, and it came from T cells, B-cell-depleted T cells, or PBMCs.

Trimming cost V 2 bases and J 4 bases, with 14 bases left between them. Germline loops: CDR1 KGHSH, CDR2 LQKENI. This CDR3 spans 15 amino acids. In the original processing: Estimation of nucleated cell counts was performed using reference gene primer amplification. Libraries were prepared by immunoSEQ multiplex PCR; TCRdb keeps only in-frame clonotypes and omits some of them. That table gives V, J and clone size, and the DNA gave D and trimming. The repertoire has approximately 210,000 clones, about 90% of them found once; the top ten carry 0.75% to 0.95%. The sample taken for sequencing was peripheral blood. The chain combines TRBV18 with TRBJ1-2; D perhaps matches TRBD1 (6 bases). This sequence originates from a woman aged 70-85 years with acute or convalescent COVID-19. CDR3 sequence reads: CASSPVTGSFYGYTF. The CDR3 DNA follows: TGTGCCAGCTCACCAGTTACAGGGAGTTTCTATGGCTACACCTTC.